The 8 T cell receptor beta chains below all came from one sample that was sequenced in a study of shared clonotypes between healthy human individuals. Using immunoSEQ multiplex PCR, the repertoire was profiled, and TCRdb retains in-frame clones only, with some absent. The sample lists some 300,000 clones, around 67% occurring once. Sequencing used memory CD4+ T cells sorted from blood. The subset here: CD45RA-negative fraction. Every receptor here comes from a young man in good health.

The CDR3 bases are TGTGCCAGCAGCTTCGCGCGGGGTAGCGGGAGTAAGGAGACAGATACGCAGTATTTT. It specifies CASSFARGSGSKETDTQYF. This rearrangement joins TRBV5-4 to TRBJ2-3; 9 positions agree with TRBD2. Looked up from germline, CDR1 is SGHNT and CDR2 is YYREEE (reference sequence). V gave up 2 bases and J gave up 3 bases; unmatched junction bases: 16. The CDR3 runs 19 residues.

The J gene is TRBJ1-5, the V gene TRBV19, with 7 bases aligning to TRBD1. CDR1 is LNHDA and CDR2 is SQIVND in the germline V gene (reference sequence). The V gene end was trimmed by 6 bases and the J gene end by 0 bases; junction bases not matched to a gene: 11. This CDR3 has 17 amino acids. CDR3 sequence reads: CASRAGGVKYSNQPQHF. For the CDR3, the DNA is TGTGCCAGTAGGGCAGGGGGGGTCAAATATAGCAATCAGCCCCAGCATTTT. Drawing the rest from reference TRBV19 and TRBJ1-5, the complete variable domain is DGGITQSPKYLFRKEGQNVTLSCEQNLNHDAMYWYRQDPGQGLRLIYYSQIVNDFQKGDIAEGYSVSREKKESFPLTVTSAQKNPTAFYLCASRAGGVKYSNQPQHFGDGTRLSIL.

This clone was observed a handful of times. The V and J genes are TRBV2 and TRBJ1-5; maybe TRBD1 (6 bases). Germline values: CDR1 SNHLY, CDR2 FYNNEI. V gave up 2 bases and J gave up 0 bases, with 14 bases separating them. The CDR3 consists of 17 residues. The CDR3 sequence is CASSETGTPNSNQPQHF. Here the CDR3 DNA reads TGTGCCAGCAGTGAAACAGGGACTCCAAATAGCAATCAGCCCCAGCATTTT.

This clone was seen a single time. The V gene is TRBV10-3, the J gene TRBJ1-3; perhaps TRBD1 as D (5 bases). Germline CDR1 is ENHRY and CDR2 is SYGVKD. CDR3 size: 15 residues. Trimming shortened V by 4 bases and J by 0 bases, and 10 bases separated the two germline ends. The CDR3 DNA follows: TGTGCCATCAGTGCGAGGGACCACTCTGGAAACACCATATATTTT. Translating gives CAISARDHSGNTIYF.

The table lists this clone with a count of one. The rearrangement joins TRBV28 to TRBJ2-7, with 8 bases matching TRBD1. This CDR3 spans 16 amino acids. From germline, CDR1 is MDHEN and CDR2 SYDVKM. The V segment lost 3 bases and the J segment 3 bases; nucleotides outside the gene matches: 10. CDR3: CASSFPDRGGRYEQYF. The CDR3 bases are TGTGCCAGCAGTTTCCCCGACAGGGGCGGCCGCTACGAGCAGTACTTC.

The CDR3 region is CASSNYRGLTSYGYTF. The CDR3 bases are TGTGCCAGCAGTAATTACAGGGGGCTCACTAGCTATGGCTACACCTTC. The chain combines TRBV6-6 with TRBJ1-2, with 9 bases aligning to TRBD1. The CDR3 runs to 16 residues. Unmatched junction bases numbered 11, after V lost 5 bases and J lost 4 bases. Per the germline V gene, CDR1 is MNHNY and CDR2 is SVGAGI (reference sequence).

CDR3 loop: CSVLTGMNTEAFF. The DNA of the CDR3 is TGCAGCGTCCTGACAGGGATGAACACTGAAGCTTTCTTT. The chain is built from TRBV29-1 and TRBJ1-1; 7 bases match TRBD1. The V gene end was trimmed by 6 bases and the J gene end by 0 bases; junction bases not matched to a gene: 4. Per germline, CDR1 SQVTM and CDR2 ANQGSEA. The CDR3 is 13 amino acids.

V gene TRBV29-1 combines with J gene TRBJ1-2; 8 nucleotides agree with TRBD1. Trimming took 4 bases from V and 4 from J; bases not matched to a gene: 11. The CDR3 is 15 amino acids. CDR1 is SQVTM and CDR2 is ANQGSEA in the germline V gene. The CDR3 sequence is CSVGQGARGGYGYTF. Here the CDR3 DNA reads TGCAGCGTTGGGCAGGGGGCCCGGGGGGGCTATGGCTACACCTTC.